Following are 9 T cell receptor beta chains from one sample sequenced in a study of spatial heterogeneity in lung cancer. MiXCR, applied by TCRdb to the 5' RACE reads, yields one record per CDR3 protein. In the table there are roughly 8,400 distinct CDR3 sequences, more than 5% of which are singletons. As for time point: sample taken at primary tumor resection. These TCRs' antigens remain unknown. Study results and limitations: For expanded intratumoral alpha and beta TCRs, counts tracked tumor mutation counts.

The starting material was lung tumor tissue, obtained at surgery. The receptor source for this set is a male donor with early-stage non-small cell lung cancer.

With respect to this clonotype: A much larger clone differs by one base, so this may be a read error. The chain joins TRBV7-8 to TRBJ2-2; D perhaps matches TRBD2 (7 bases). The CDR3 extends over 16 amino acids. The V gene lost 2 bases and the J gene lost 3 bases, with 13 bases spanning the gap. Germline V CDR1 and CDR2: SGHVS, FQNEAQ. The CDR3: CASSLRGGSDTGELFF. In DNA, the CDR3 is TGTGCCAGCAGCTTACGCGGGGGCTCTGACACCGGGGAGCTGTTTTTT.

The chain uses TRBV27 and TRBJ2-5, with a weak D call TRBD1 (6 bases). CDR1 is MNHEY, CDR2 SMNVEV, per germline (reference sequence). V was pared by 5 bases and J by 4 bases, with 14 bases between. This CDR3 is built from 14 residues. CDR3 in amino acids: CASSLTGFRETQYF. In DNA, the CDR3 is TGTGCCAGCAGTCTTACAGGGTTTCGAGAGACCCAGTACTTC.

This clonotype was counted at least ten times. This sequence joins TRBV27 and TRBJ2-3; TRBD2 agrees at 7 bases. The V gene's germline CDR1 is MNHEY and CDR2 SMNVEV (reference sequence). After removal of 6 bases from V and 0 bases from J, the junction contained 12 bases not matched to a gene. The CDR3 spans 17 residues. The CDR3 region is CASSGGSGLTSTDTQYF. The CDR3 coding sequence is TGTGCCAGCAGCGGCGGGAGTGGGCTTACTAGCACAGATACGCAGTATTTT.

This clonotype has at least ten counts. The chain is built from TRBV7-2 and TRBJ2-3; 14 nucleotides agree with TRBD2. CDR1 and CDR2 (germline): SGHTA, FQGNSA. The CDR3 contains 16 residues. The trim removed 2 bases at V and 5 bases at J, leaving 3 bases unmatched. Written as DNA, the CDR3 is TGTGCCAGCAGCTTACGACTAGCGGGGGGGCTAGATACGCAGTATTTT. Its protein product is CASSLRLAGGLDTQYF.

This clonotype has at least ten counts. The rearrangement uses TRBV5-6 and TRBJ1-4, with D unresolved. This CDR3 contains 18 residues. Germline V gives CDR1 SGHDT, CDR2 YYEEEE. Trimming cost V 2 bases and J 2 bases, with 19 bases left between them. The CDR3 is CASSFGLRGWSTNEKLFF. The DNA of the CDR3 is TGTGCCAGCAGCTTTGGATTGCGGGGTTGGTCCACTAATGAAAAACTGTTTTTT. Full variable domain (rest looked up from reference TRBV5-6 and TRBJ1-4): DAGVTQSPTHLIKTRGQQVTLRCSPKSGHDTVSWYQQALGQGPQFIFQYYEEEERQRGNFPDRFSGHQFPNYSSELNVNALLLGDSALYLCASSFGLRGWSTNEKLFFGSGTQLSVL.

Ten or more counts support this clonotype. The chain is built from TRBV5-1 and TRBJ2-7; TRBD1 matches at 7 bases. CDR1 SGHRS and CDR2 YFSETQ come from the germline V gene. The length of the CDR3 is 17 residues. J lost 0 bases, V lost 3 bases, and 12 bases had no gene match. The CDR3 DNA reads TGCGCCAGCAGCTCACCGCCCGGACAGGACTTCTCCTACGAGCAGTACTTC. Amino acid sequence: CASSSPPGQDFSYEQYF.

This clonotype was detected only a few times. V is TRBV20-1 and J is TRBJ2-7; perhaps TRBD2 as D (6 bases). V lost 3 bases to trimming and J lost 7 bases, with 16 bases between them. Germline CDR1 DFQATT, CDR2 SNEGSKA (reference sequence). The CDR3 runs 13 residues. The CDR3 protein is CSARRTRGGEQYF. DNA of the CDR3: TGCAGTGCTAGGAGGACAAGGGGAGGTGAGCAGTACTTC.

J is TRBJ1-6 and V is TRBV18; D possibly corresponds to TRBD1 (5 bases). The CDR3 contains 13 residues. In germline, CDR1 is KGHSH, CDR2 LQKENI. Trimming took 8 bases from V and 8 from J, leaving 13 bases between them. CDR3 sequence (DNA): TGTGCCAGCCGGGGCAGGGTGGATTCACCCCTCCACTTT. Translation gives CASRGRVDSPLHF.

In its sample, this clonotype was seen a few times. The chain carries TRBV10-3 and TRBJ1-1; possibly TRBD1 for D (5 bases). Germline V gene sequence: CDR1 ENHRY, CDR2 SYGVKD. The CDR3 loop spans 13 amino acids. Deletions cut 8 bases from V and 1 base from J, with 11 bases between. The CDR3 nucleotides are TGTGCCATCCAAGGGGTCGCGAACACTGAAGCTTTCTTT. This translates into CAIQGVANTEAFF.